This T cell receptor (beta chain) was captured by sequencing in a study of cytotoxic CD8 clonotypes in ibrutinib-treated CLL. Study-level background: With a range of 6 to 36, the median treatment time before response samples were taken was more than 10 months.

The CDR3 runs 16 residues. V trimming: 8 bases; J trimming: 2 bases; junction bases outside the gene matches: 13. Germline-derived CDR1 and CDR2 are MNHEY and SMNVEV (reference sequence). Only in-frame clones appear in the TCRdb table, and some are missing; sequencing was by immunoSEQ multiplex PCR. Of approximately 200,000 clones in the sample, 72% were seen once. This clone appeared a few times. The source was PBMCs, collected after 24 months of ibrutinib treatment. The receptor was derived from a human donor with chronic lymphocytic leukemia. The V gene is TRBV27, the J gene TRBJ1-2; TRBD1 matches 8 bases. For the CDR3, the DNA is TGTGCCAGCGGGTTCACTCGACGGACAGGGAACTATGGCTACACCTTC. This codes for CASGFTRRTGNYGYTF.